The rows below give T cell receptor beta chains drawn from one sample of a study of regulatory T cells in long-lasting Graves disease. TCRdb called the multiplex PCR reads again in MiXCR, with one record for every CDR3 protein. Of hundreds of thousands of distinct CDR3 sequences listed, around 15% are singletons. Source: peripheral blood mononuclear cells (PBMCs), taken at new diagnosis, from a patient treated with antithyroid drugs. The receptors derive from a female donor with Graves disease. CDR3s include the opening cysteine and the closing phenylalanine or tryptophan. The D gene is left open where the match is weak. Clone size is given for some rows only: seen once, a few or many times, or a class if the clone is expanded.

J	size	V	D	CDR3	DNA
TRBJ2-5	-	TRBV7-2	-	CACSSQGSETQYF	TGTGCCTGCAGCTCCCAGGGGTCAGAGACCCAGTACTTC
TRBJ2-7	many	TRBV7-9	-	CASSLPGRGYEQYF	TGTGCCAGCAGCTTACCCGGTCGCGGCTACGAGCAGTACTTC
TRBJ2-7	many	TRBV7-2	TRBD2	CASSSGLAGAYEQYF	TGTGCCAGCAGCTCGGGACTAGCGGGAGCCTACGAGCAGTACTTC
TRBJ2-1	-	TRBV12-3/TRBV12-4	-	CASSQDLNNEQFF	TGTGCCAGCAGCCAGGACCTGAACAATGAGCAGTTCTTC
TRBJ2-7	-	TRBV29-1	-	CSVPGAATYEQYF	TGCAGCGTCCCTGGGGCGGCAACCTACGAGCAGTACTTC
TRBJ1-1	-	TRBV4-1	TRBD1	CASSQMDRCETEAFF	TGCGCCAGCAGCCAGATGGACAGGTGTGAGACTGAAGCTTTCTTT
TRBJ2-7	many	TRBV28	-	CASSFWGDTYEQYF	TGTGCCAGCAGTTTCTGGGGGGACACCTACGAGCAGTACTTC
TRBJ2-3	many	TRBV20-1	TRBD2	CSTSGLRSPSADTQYF	TGCAGTACTAGCGGCCTAAGGTCCCCGAGCGCAGATACGCAGTATTTT
TRBJ1-2	many	TRBV12-3/TRBV12-4	TRBD1	CASSSPDRANGYTF	TGTGCCAGCAGCTCCCCCGACAGGGCCAATGGCTACACCTTC
TRBJ1-2	few	TRBV9	-	CASSVLGVPYGYTF	TGTGCCAGCAGCGTTTTGGGGGTTCCCTATGGCTACACCTTC
TRBJ2-1	-	TRBV7-9	TRBD2	CASSLGTSGLSYNEQFF	TGTGCCAGCAGCCTTGGGACTAGCGGGCTGTCCTACAATGAGCAGTTCTTC
TRBJ2-5	many	TRBV15	-	CATAHGGNQETQYF	TGTGCCACCGCTCACGGGGGCAACCAAGAGACCCAGTACTTC
TRBJ2-1	many	TRBV6-5	TRBD1	CASSSTGIYNEQFF	TGTGCCAGCAGTTCGACAGGGATCTACAATGAGCAGTTCTTC
TRBJ2-2	few	TRBV3-1	TRBD1	CASSQAGQGSYTGELFF	TGTGCCAGCAGCCAGGCGGGACAGGGTTCTTACACCGGGGAGCTGTTTTTT
TRBJ1-2	few	TRBV19	-	CASRRTASNYGYTF	TGTGCCAGTAGGAGGACAGCATCTAACTATGGCTACACCTTC
TRBJ1-6	many	TRBV2	-	CASSGSSRDLGSPLHF	TGTGCCAGCAGTGGTTCTTCCCGGGACTTAGGTTCACCCCTCCACTTT
TRBJ2-7	many	TRBV3-1	-	CASSQGGYEQYF	TGTGCCAGCAGCCAAGGAGGGTACGAGCAGTACTTC
TRBJ1-1	many	TRBV20-1	-	CSGLYTEAFF	TGCAGTGGACTATACACTGAAGCTTTCTTT
TRBJ2-5	many	TRBV5-1	TRBD1	CASSLATGTANSWETQYF	TGCGCCAGCAGCTTGGCCACCGGGACAGCTAATTCTTGGGAGACCCAGTACTTC
TRBJ1-6	once	TRBV3-1	-	CASSEAVRAGYNSPLHF	TGTGCCAGCAGTGAAGCGGTCAGGGCGGGTTATAATTCACCCCTCCACTTT
TRBJ1-5	few	TRBV5-1	TRBD1	CASSLRTGTDQPQHF	TGCGCCAGCAGCTTGCGGACAGGGACTGATCAGCCCCAGCATTTT
TRBJ2-7	-	TRBV20-1	TRBD1	CSARAPTGGSYEQYF	TGCAGTGCTAGAGCCCCGACAGGGGGCTCCTACGAGCAGTACTTC
TRBJ1-5	many	TRBV13	-	CASSLRGASQPQHF	TGTGCCAGCAGCTTACGGGGGGCGAGTCAGCCCCAGCATTTT
TRBJ2-6	few	TRBV14	-	CASTPSSGANVLTF	TGTGCCAGCACCCCCAGCTCTGGGGCCAACGTCCTGACTTTC
TRBJ2-2	many	TRBV11-2	TRBD1	CAGSFIGDRGRDTGELFF	TGTGCCGGCAGCTTTATTGGAGACAGGGGGCGCGACACCGGGGAGCTGTTTTTT
TRBJ1-1	few	TRBV18	TRBD1	CASSSMDRALEAFF	TGTGCCAGCTCATCCATGGACAGGGCGCTCGAAGCTTTCTTT
TRBJ2-5	few	TRBV19	TRBD2	CASTIAGGPEETQYF	TGTGCCAGTACGATAGCGGGAGGCCCGGAAGAGACCCAGTACTTC
TRBJ2-1	few	TRBV30	TRBD2	CAWSVAGGGNEQFF	TGTGCCTGGAGTGTGGCGGGAGGGGGCAATGAGCAGTTCTTC
TRBJ1-2	-	TRBV6-1	-	CASSEFRGEYGYTF	TGTGCCAGCAGTGAATTCAGGGGCGAGTATGGCTACACCTTC
TRBJ1-2	many	TRBV6-9	-	CASSYEGPNYGYTF	TGTGCCAGCAGTTACGAGGGTCCTAACTATGGCTACACCTTC
TRBJ2-1	once	TRBV9	TRBD2	CASSAWTSGRALGNEQFF	TGTGCCAGCAGCGCGTGGACTAGCGGGAGGGCCTTGGGGAATGAGCAGTTCTTC
TRBJ1-5	many	TRBV7-2	-	CASSTHLRQVRPHF	TGTGCCAGCAGCACGCACCTGCGACAGGTCCGGCCCCATTTT
TRBJ2-7	many	TRBV7-2	-	CASSPGNGYEQYF	TGTGCCAGCAGCCCTGGGAACGGTTACGAGCAGTACTTC
TRBJ1-5	few	TRBV12-3/TRBV12-4	-	CASSQGSLNQPQHF	TGTGCCAGCAGTCAAGGGTCTCTCAATCAGCCCCAGCATTTT
TRBJ1-6	many	TRBV7-9	TRBD1	CASSSTGDNSPLHF	TGTGCCAGCAGCTCGACAGGGGACAATTCACCCCTCCACTTT
TRBJ1-2	many	TRBV28	-	CASSLSGERAVNYGYTF	TGTGCCAGCAGTTTATCGGGGGAGAGGGCAGTTAACTATGGCTACACCTTC
TRBJ2-7	-	TRBV30	-	CAWSLVNEQYF	TGTGCCTGGAGTCTAGTTAACGAGCAGTACTTC
TRBJ1-2	many	TRBV5-6	TRBD1	CASSPFDRGSGYTF	TGTGCCAGCAGCCCATTTGACAGGGGAAGTGGCTACACCTTC
TRBJ2-1	-	TRBV7-7	TRBD2	CASSPELAGGYEQFF	TGTGCTAGCAGCCCAGAACTAGCGGGGGGCTATGAGCAGTTCTTC
TRBJ1-1	-	TRBV7-9	-	CASSNGPPEAFF	TGTGCCAGCAGCAACGGTCCCCCCGAAGCTTTCTTT
TRBJ1-1	many	TRBV11-3	TRBD1	CASSLDSGQGSAEAFF	TGTGCCAGCAGCTTAGATTCGGGACAGGGTAGTGCTGAAGCTTTCTTT
TRBJ1-1	few	TRBV28	-	CASSPSEKTEAFF	TGTGCCAGCAGTCCATCAGAAAAGACTGAAGCTTTCTTT
TRBJ2-1	many	TRBV4-3	-	CASSQRPGGGDEQFF	TGCGCCAGCAGCCAAAGGCCGGGAGGGGGCGATGAGCAGTTCTTC
TRBJ1-6	-	TRBV4-1	-	CASSQWGNNSPLHF	TGCGCCAGCAGCCAGTGGGGAAATAATTCACCCCTCCACTTT
TRBJ1-1	many	TRBV29-1	TRBD1	CSVRGQGNTEAFF	TGCAGCGTTCGCGGACAGGGGAACACTGAAGCTTTCTTT
TRBJ2-7	-	TRBV6-1	-	CASTSATNLYEQYF	TGTGCCAGCACGTCGGCGACTAACCTCTACGAGCAGTACTTC
TRBJ1-2	many	TRBV5-6	TRBD1	CASSWPGTGGAGGYTF	TGTGCCAGCAGCTGGCCGGGGACAGGGGGCGCGGGTGGCTACACCTTC